The 13 T cell receptor beta chains listed next were all sequenced from one sample in a study of blood T cell repertoires in COVID-19. Clones were read by immunoSEQ multiplex PCR, and TCRdb kept only the in-frame ones, dropping some. The table records 140,000 to 150,000 clones, over 75% of them present only once. Sequenced material: peripheral blood. These TCRs come from a man in his 60s with active or convalescent COVID-19.

This chain links TRBV2 with TRBJ2-6; maybe TRBD2 (5 bases). V was cut by 5 bases and J by 0 bases, with 17 bases left in between. This CDR3 has 18 residues. Germline CDR1 reads SNHLY; CDR2 reads FYNNEI. The CDR3 is CASSSHGIGTSGANVLTF. The CDR3 nucleotides read TGTGCCAGCAGTTCCCACGGGATAGGTACCTCTGGGGCCAACGTCCTGACTTTC.

The genes are TRBV6-2 or TRBV6-3 and TRBJ2-7, with D maybe TRBD1 (6 bases). CDR1 and CDR2 (germline): MNHEY, SVGEGT. The length of the CDR3 is 12 residues. V was clipped by 6 bases and J by 6 bases, with 12 bases between them. CDR3 bases: TGTGCCAGCAGCCGGGACATTTCCGAGCAGTACTTC. It codes for CASSRDISEQYF.

This chain uses TRBV18 with TRBJ2-3; 7 nucleotides align to TRBD2. This CDR3 spans 16 amino acids. The germline gives CDR1 KGHSH, CDR2 LQKENI. V trimming: 0 bases; J trimming: 7 bases; junction bases outside the gene matches: 10. The DNA of the CDR3 is TGTGCCAGCTCACCACCGGGAGGGGACCCGTCCAATACGCAGTATTTT. Its protein is CASSPPGGDPSNTQYF.

In its sample, this clone was seen once. The chain recombines TRBV5-1 with TRBJ1-6; the D gene is possibly TRBD1 (5 bases). CDR1 is SGHRS, CDR2 YFSETQ, per germline. V was clipped by 3 bases and J by 7 bases, with 8 bases between them. This CDR3 region has 13 residues. DNA of the CDR3: TGCGCCAGCAGCTCGGAGGGGAATTCACCCCTCCACTTT. Residues: CASSSEGNSPLHF.

The gene calls are TRBV3-1 (or the pseudogene TRBV3-2) and TRBJ1-1; the D gene is possibly TRBD1 (5 bases). V lost 2 bases, J lost 8 bases, and 9 bases lay in between. The CDR3 is 12 amino acids. Germline V lookup: CDR1 LGHDT, CDR2 YNNKEL (reference sequence). CDR3 loop: CASSQPKGEAFF. CDR3 sequence (DNA): TGTGCCAGCAGCCAACCAAAGGGGGAAGCTTTCTTT.

V is TRBV24-1 and J is TRBJ2-5; weak D call: TRBD2 (5 bases). The CDR3 extends over 17 amino acids. CDR1 is KGHDR, CDR2 SFDVKD, per germline. The V and J ends lost 3 bases and 5 bases respectively, with 21 bases between them. The CDR3 loop reads CATSDPTPSQFGETQYF. The CDR3 DNA sequence: TGTGCCACCAGTGATCCAACTCCTAGCCAGTTTGGGGAGACCCAGTACTTC.

This clone has only one observation. CDR3 bases: TGTGCCAGCAGGGGGGACTTACCCTCCTCCTACGAGCAGTACTTC. It specifies CASRGDLPSSYEQYF. The chain uses TRBV6-6 and TRBJ2-7; D perhaps matches TRBD2 (6 bases). Trimming removed 6 bases from V and 0 bases from J, with 15 bases in between. The CDR3 is made up of 15 amino acids. From germline, CDR1 is MNHNY and CDR2 SVGAGI (reference sequence).

The chain carries TRBV5-6 and TRBJ2-2; 7 bases are a match to TRBD2. The V gene's germline CDR1 is SGHDT and CDR2 YYEEEE. V was pared by 0 bases and J by 6 bases, with 5 bases of the junction left unmatched. The CDR3 totals 15 residues. The CDR3 region is CASSLAGTISGELFF. Here the CDR3 DNA reads TGTGCCAGCAGCTTGGCCGGGACTATCTCCGGGGAGCTGTTTTTT.

The V gene is TRBV13, the J gene TRBJ2-1; D gene unclear. This CDR3 has 17 amino acids. The V gene lost 4 bases and the J gene lost 0 bases, with 16 bases spanning the gap. Germline CDR1 and CDR2: PRHDT and FYEKMQ (reference sequence). Here the CDR3 reads CASSSSDSLSSYNEQFF. For the CDR3, the DNA is TGTGCCAGCAGCTCCTCTGACTCCCTGAGCTCCTACAATGAGCAGTTCTTC.

The rearrangement uses TRBV7-2 and TRBJ2-3; D remains unclear. From germline, CDR1 is SGHTA and CDR2 FQGNSA. V was pared by 2 bases and J by 0 bases, with 6 bases between. The CDR3 is 14 amino acids. In nucleotides, the CDR3 is TGTGCCAGCAGCTTATATACTAGCACAGATACGCAGTATTTT. It is translated as CASSLYTSTDTQYF.

The gene calls are TRBV13 and TRBJ2-7; 8 nucleotides agree with TRBD1. Germline V gives CDR1 PRHDT, CDR2 FYEKMQ (reference sequence). The CDR3 is 13 residues long. Trimming took 8 bases from V and 4 from J; bases not matched to a gene: 7. The CDR3 here is CASGRGQVYEQYF. The CDR3 DNA follows: TGTGCCAGCGGGCGGGGACAGGTGTACGAGCAGTACTTC.

This sequence joins TRBV28 and TRBJ2-7; possible D gene TRBD2, 7 bases. The CDR3 covers 16 residues. CDR1 is MDHEN and CDR2 is SYDVKM in the germline V gene. Trimming removed 5 bases from V and 3 bases from J, with 20 bases in between. The CDR3 bases are TGTGCCAGCAGTGGGGGGGCGACGCAGGCTTACTACGAGCAGTACTTC. It encodes CASSGGATQAYYEQYF.

Only a few counts were recorded for this clone. This chain links TRBV18 with TRBJ2-5; maybe TRBD2 (6 bases). Trimming cost V 2 bases and J 5 bases, with 15 bases left between them. Germline CDR1 is KGHSH and CDR2 is LQKENI. The CDR3 totals 15 residues. The CDR3 DNA follows: TGTGCCAGCTCACCATTTAGGAGGGACGGGGAGACCCAGTACTTC. The encoded protein is CASSPFRRDGETQYF.